This is a list of T cell receptor beta chains from one sample in a study of neurological immune-mediated disorders. TCRdb called the 5' RACE reads again in MiXCR, with one record for every CDR3 protein. This table has about 35,000 distinct CDR3 sequences, 6% to 8.5% appearing once. Sequencing was carried out using PBMCs. These receptors originate from a woman between 40 and 50 years old in good health. Each CDR3 is given with its conserved first and last residue. A D gene is named only where the DNA matches it firmly. Part of the rows lack a size; the others show once, few, many or a class for expanded clones.

>-|TRBV5-5|TRBJ2-4|few
CASTIVEPKNIQYF
TGTGCCAGCACAATAGTGGAGCCCAAAAACATTCAGTACTTC
>-|TRBV10-3|TRBJ2-1|-
CAISDTDVSRGYNEQFF
TGTGCCATCAGTGACACAGACGTTAGCAGGGGCTACAATGAGCAGTTCTTC
>-|TRBV9|TRBJ2-5|many
CASSVSAGEFQETQYF
TGTGCCAGCAGCGTTTCGGCAGGGGAGTTCCAAGAGACCCAGTACTTC
>-|TRBV20-1|TRBJ1-4|-
CSVQGTNEKLFF
TGCAGTGTCCAGGGAACTAATGAAAAACTGTTTTTT
>TRBD2|TRBV4-1|TRBJ2-7|many
CASSLRLAGSYEQYF
TGCGCCAGCAGCCTTCGACTAGCGGGGTCCTACGAGCAGTACTTC
>-|TRBV2|TRBJ2-2|many
CASSMQGWTGELFF
TGTGCCAGCAGTATGCAGGGATGGACCGGGGAGCTGTTTTTT
>-|TRBV7-8|TRBJ2-1|many
CASSFFEGGGSYNEQFF
TGTGCCAGCAGCTTCTTTGAGGGAGGGGGGTCCTACAATGAGCAGTTCTTC
>-|TRBV15|TRBJ1-1|many
CATSPGNTEAFF
TGTGCCACCTCCCCAGGAAACACTGAAGCTTTCTTT
>-|TRBV5-1|TRBJ2-7|many
CASSLDGNEQYF
TGCGCCAGCAGCTTGGACGGGAACGAGCAGTACTTC
>TRBD2|TRBV24-1|TRBJ2-1|many
CATSDLGREVSEQFF
TGTGCCACCAGTGATTTGGGGCGGGAGGTGTCCGAGCAGTTCTTC
>TRBD1|TRBV20-1|TRBJ2-1|many
CSARRQGSYNEQFF
TGCAGTGCTAGACGACAGGGTTCCTACAATGAGCAGTTCTTC
>TRBD2|TRBV6-5|TRBJ2-1|many
CASSYVAGDTYNEQFF
TGTGCCAGCAGTTATGTAGCGGGGGACACCTACAATGAGCAGTTCTTC
>-|TRBV4-3|TRBJ1-2|-
CASSQLSSGNYGYTF
TGCGCCAGCAGCCAACTGTCGTCCGGGAACTATGGCTACACCTTC
>-|TRBV20-1|TRBJ2-5|many
CSAERWGQETQYF
TGCAGTGCGGAGCGATGGGGACAAGAGACCCAGTACTTC
>TRBD1|TRBV5-5|TRBJ1-5|few
CASSRGQGRNQPQHF
TGTGCCAGCAGCCGGGGACAGGGGAGAAATCAGCCCCAGCATTTT
>-|TRBV28|TRBJ1-3|many
CASSLTALSGNTIYF
TGTGCCAGCAGTTTAACAGCGCTCTCTGGAAACACCATATATTTT
>-|TRBV2|TRBJ1-1|many
CASSGQLITEAFF
TGTGCCAGCAGTGGGCAGCTTATCACTGAAGCTTTCTTT
>TRBD2|TRBV5-1|TRBJ2-1|many
CASSLYAGGHNEQFF
TGCGCCAGCAGCTTGTACGCGGGAGGGCACAATGAGCAGTTCTTC